A selection of T cell receptor beta chains follows, all from one sample in a study of blood T cell repertoires in COVID-19. Only in-frame clones appear in the TCRdb table, and some are missing; sequencing was by immunoSEQ multiplex PCR. The table shows about 130,000 clones, with 80% to 85% occurring only once. Material for sequencing was PBMCs or T cells enriched from blood (not recorded which). These receptors all stem from a man aged 25 to 45 who had recovered from COVID-19. The CDR3 runs from the conserved cysteine through the conserved F or W. The D gene is left open where the match is weak. Clone size is not always given. Where it is, it says once, few, many or a class for expanded clones.

TRBV11-2	NA	TRBJ2-3	NA	TGTGCCAGCAGCAGCGTCACTAGCACAGATACGCAGTATTTT	CASSSVTSTDTQYF
TRBV19	NA	TRBJ1-4	NA	TGTGCCAGTAGTATTGAGGGGGCAACTAATGAAAAACTGTTTTTT	CASSIEGATNEKLFF
TRBV14	TRBD1	TRBJ1-1	once	TGTGCCAGCAGCTTAGGGACAGGGGGCACTGAAGCTTTCTTT	CASSLGTGGTEAFF
TRBV5-1	TRBD2	TRBJ2-2	NA	TGCGCCAGCAGCTTACTAAGCGGGAATACCGGGGAGCTGTTTTTT	CASSLLSGNTGELFF
TRBV6-5	NA	TRBJ1-5	NA	TGTGCCAGCAAAGGGGCAGTCAATCAGCCCCAGCATTTT	CASKGAVNQPQHF
TRBV18	TRBD2	TRBJ2-2	NA	TGTGCCAGCTCACCGCAACTAGCGGGGGGCACTACCGGGGAGCTGTTTTTT	CASSPQLAGGTTGELFF
TRBV18	NA	TRBJ1-2	NA	TGTGCCAGCTCACCAGAGGGCGGCTATGGCTACACCTTC	CASSPEGGYGYTF
TRBV6-5	TRBD1	TRBJ1-2	NA	TGTGCCAGCAGATATCAGGGGGCCAATGGCTACACCTTC	CASRYQGANGYTF
TRBV5-1	TRBD1	TRBJ2-1	NA	TGCGCCAGCAGCTTTGGACAGGGTGTCTACAATGAGCAGTTCTTC	CASSFGQGVYNEQFF
TRBV11-2	NA	TRBJ1-1	NA	TGTGCCAGCAGTTCAGGACAGTTGAACACTGAAGCTTTCTTT	CASSSGQLNTEAFF
TRBV29-1	NA	TRBJ2-1	NA	TGCAGCGTTGAAAAGTTTGAACTTAACAATGAGCAGTTCTTC	CSVEKFELNNEQFF
TRBV5-1	NA	TRBJ1-5	NA	TGCGCCAGCAGCTTGGGCGGCCCGCATCAGCCCCAGCATTTT	CASSLGGPHQPQHF
TRBV19	NA	TRBJ1-5	NA	TGTGCCAGTAGTCCGTCCTTCAATCAGCCCCAGCATTTT	CASSPSFNQPQHF
TRBV6-5	NA	TRBJ1-5	NA	TGTGCCAGCAGACGACCAGGGATTTTGCAGCCCCAGCATTTT	CASRRPGILQPQHF
TRBV29-1	NA	TRBJ2-2	NA	TGCAGCGTTGCGGGGAACACCGGGGAGCTGTTTTTT	CSVAGNTGELFF